The 30 T cell receptor beta chains in this list originate from one sample, sequenced in a study of blood T cells in healthy people across ages. A sample-barcoded 5' primer and a J-beta primer mix were used in a second PCR of roughly 6 to 12 cycles. A single record per CDR3 protein comes from TCRdb applying MiXCR to the 5' RACE reads. The data contain about 1.8 million distinct CDR3 sequences, around half of them singletons. Input material: blood. These receptors came from a woman aged 40 to 50 in good health.

Points on this clonotype: The junction departs from germline at one end; a sequencing error may be responsible. The chain recombines TRBV6-2 or TRBV6-3 with TRBJ2-6; tentatively, D is TRBD1 or TRBD2 (5 bases each). CDR1 MNHEY and CDR2 SVGEGT come from the germline V gene. CDR3 length: 16 residues. CDR3 protein: CASSRDRGSGANALTF. DNA of the CDR3: TGTGCCAGCAGCCGGGACCGCGGCTCTGGGGCCAACGCCCTGACTTTC.

This chain uses TRBV7-9 with TRBJ1-2, with no clear D. Trimming cost V 7 bases and J 1 base, with 13 bases left between them. The CDR3 runs 14 residues. The germline V gene has CDR1 SEHNR and CDR2 FQNEAQ (reference sequence). The DNA of the CDR3 is TGTGCCAGCACTGTCTCAATGATTAACTATGGCTACACCTTC. As protein: CASTVSMINYGYTF.

V and J are TRBV2 and TRBJ2-5; D is unclear. The germline CDR1 and CDR2 sequences are SNHLY and FYNNEI. Trimming left V 6 bases short and J 11 bases short, with 22 bases between. This CDR3 spans 14 amino acids. The CDR3 DNA follows: TGTGCCAGCAGGAGTTACATCGGTAGGGTTGGGCAGTACTTC. Protein product: CASRSYIGRVGQYF.

V gene TRBV10-3 combines with J gene TRBJ2-7; 10 nucleotides agree with TRBD1. V was pared by 6 bases and J by 0 bases, with 2 bases of the junction left unmatched. Germline V gene data show CDR1 as ENHRY and CDR2 as SYGVKD. The CDR3 is 14 amino acids. The CDR3 sequence is CAIRGQGSSYEQYF. CDR3 sequence (DNA): TGTGCCATCAGGGGACAGGGGAGCTCCTACGAGCAGTACTTC.

Comments on this clonotype: One end of the junction does not line up with germline, which may come from a read error. The genes are TRBV12-3 or TRBV12-4 and TRBJ1-2; D call uncertain. The CDR3 has 17 amino acids. CDR3 coding DNA: TGTGCCAGCGGTTTTGAATGGGAGGTCAGCTCTAACTATGGCTACACCTTC. Translating it yields CASGFEWEVSSNYGYTF.

For the CDR3, the DNA is TGTGCCAGCAGACGATGGACAGGCCCATCCTACGAGCAGTACTTC. Its translation: CASRRWTGPSYEQYF. The genes are TRBV28 and TRBJ2-7, with 7 nucleotides matching TRBD1. The CDR3 contains 15 residues. Looked up from germline, CDR1 is MDHEN and CDR2 is SYDVKM. J gave up 1 base and V 6 bases, and 9 bases lay outside the gene matches. Drawing the rest from reference TRBV28 and TRBJ2-7, the complete variable domain is DVKVTQSSRYLVKRTGEKVFLECVQDMDHENMFWYRQDPGLGLRLIYFSYDVKMKEKGDIPEGYSVSREKKERFSLILESASTNQTSMYLCASRRWTGPSYEQYFGPGTRLTVT.

In its sample, this clonotype was seen once. This chain links TRBV28 with TRBJ2-2; D is unresolved. Trimming removed 2 bases from V and 2 bases from J, with 15 bases in between. This CDR3 is built from 17 residues. Germline CDR1 reads MDHEN; CDR2 reads SYDVKM. This CDR3 reads CASSLVTTTSNTGELFF. The CDR3 bases are TGTGCCAGCAGTTTAGTTACAACAACCTCTAACACCGGGGAGCTGTTTTTT.

This chain uses TRBV4-3 with TRBJ2-7; 7 bases are shared with TRBD1. The V gene end was trimmed by 3 bases and the J gene end by 12 bases; junction bases not matched to a gene: 14. The CDR3 contains 14 residues. CDR1 and CDR2 from the germline V gene are LGHNA and YSLEER. CDR3 sequence (DNA): TGCGCCAGCAGCCACGGAACCGGGACAGACATTCCGTACTTC. Protein product: CASSHGTGTDIPYF.

This chain connects TRBV12-3 or TRBV12-4 to TRBJ2-5; 7 nucleotides agree with TRBD2. Trimming took 5 bases from V and 2 from J; bases not matched to a gene: 5. The CDR3 is 14 residues long. CDR3 region: CASSIPGLQETQYF. The CDR3 DNA follows: TGTGCCAGCAGTATCCCGGGACTACAAGAGACCCAGTACTTC.

V is TRBV7-3 and J is TRBJ1-2; 7 bases are shared with TRBD1. CDR3 length equals 17 residues. The germline V gene encodes CDR1 SGHTA and CDR2 FQGTGA. V lost 2 bases to trimming and J lost 4 bases; unmatched junction nucleotides: 13. The CDR3 protein is CASSLSATGRLGYGYTF. DNA for the CDR3: TGTGCCAGCAGCTTATCCGCGACAGGGAGGCTAGGCTATGGCTACACCTTC.

The J gene is TRBJ2-7, the V gene TRBV29-1; 8 nucleotides align to TRBD1. Trimming removed 5 bases from V and 4 bases from J; junction bases left unmatched: 7. This CDR3 spans 13 amino acids. Germline values: CDR1 SQVTM, CDR2 ANQGSEA. The CDR3 reads CSVKGQVAYEQYF. CDR3 DNA: TGCAGCGTTAAGGGACAGGTTGCTTACGAGCAGTACTTC.

This clonotype was detected once. The V gene is TRBV20-1, the J gene TRBJ2-1; the D gene is possibly TRBD2 (5 bases). The CDR3 is 14 residues long. Per germline, CDR1 DFQATT and CDR2 SNEGSKA (reference sequence). V dropped 6 bases and J dropped 8 bases, with 20 bases sitting between them. The CDR3 spells CSAKRQEGYDEQFF. The CDR3 nucleotides read TGCAGTGCGAAAAGGCAAGAGGGATACGATGAGCAGTTCTTC.

The chain joins TRBV5-6 to TRBJ1-4; D might be TRBD1 (5 bases). The CDR3 loop spans 11 amino acids. Trimming stripped 4 bases from V and 11 bases from J, with 9 bases between. CDR1 SGHDT and CDR2 YYEEEE come from the germline V gene. DNA of the CDR3: TGTGCCAGCAGCGTAGAGGGGAAACTGTTTTTT. This gives the protein CASSVEGKLFF.

The CDR3, as DNA: TGTGCCAGCAGTTTATCAGCGACTAGCGGGGGGCCGAGCACAGATACGCAGTATTTT. The encoded protein is CASSLSATSGGPSTDTQYF. This chain uses TRBV27 with TRBJ2-3, with 13 bases identical to TRBD2. J gave up 0 bases and V 0 bases, and 6 bases lay outside the gene matches. Germline-derived CDR1 and CDR2 are MNHEY and SMNVEV (reference sequence). This CDR3 has 19 amino acids.

This clonotype was observed a handful of times. This chain connects TRBV15 to TRBJ1-5; 7 nucleotides agree with TRBD1. From germline, CDR1 is LNHNV and CDR2 YYDKDF (reference sequence). V gave up 5 bases and J gave up 5 bases; unmatched junction bases: 9. The CDR3 is 15 amino acids. The CDR3 DNA reads TGTGCCACCAGCCCAGGACAGGCTAAGGATCAGCCCCAGCATTTT. This sequence encodes CATSPGQAKDQPQHF.

CDR3 sequence: CASSLAREEDTQYF. The CDR3 nucleotides read TGCGCCAGCAGCTTGGCAAGGGAGGAAGATACGCAGTATTTT. V usage is TRBV5-1 and J usage is TRBJ2-3; possibly TRBD2 for D (6 bases). The V and J ends lost 0 bases and 5 bases respectively, with 10 bases between them. The germline gives CDR1 SGHRS, CDR2 YFSETQ. The CDR3 runs 14 residues.

Turning to this clonotype: A much larger clone lies one base from this, so it may be a read error. The V and J genes are TRBV6-2 or TRBV6-3 and TRBJ2-5; 9 positions agree with TRBD2. Trimming cost V 6 bases and J 11 bases; bases outside gene matches: 13. This CDR3 is 14 amino acids long. Per the germline V gene, CDR1 is MNHEY and CDR2 is SVGEGT. DNA of the CDR3: TGTGCCAGCAGAGGCGGGGGGGTAAGCAATGAGCAGTACTTC. Amino acid sequence: CASRGGGVSNEQYF.

The chain employs TRBV20-1 and TRBJ2-1; D may be TRBD1 or TRBD2 (6 bases each). There are 16 residues in the CDR3. Germline CDR1 DFQATT, CDR2 SNEGSKA (reference sequence). Trimming took 6 bases from V and 0 from J, leaving 18 bases between them. CDR3 loop: CSANRDLFSSYNEQFF. DNA of the CDR3: TGCAGTGCCAACAGGGACTTATTCTCCTCCTACAATGAGCAGTTCTTC.

This clonotype was detected a few times. This chain connects TRBV29-1 to TRBJ1-5; 7 bases align to TRBD1. The CDR3 extends over 15 amino acids. Germline V gene lookup returns CDR1 SQVTM and CDR2 ANQGSEA. J lost 0 bases, V lost 4 bases, and 6 bases had no gene match. CDR3 sequence: CSVATGEYSNQPQHF. CDR3 DNA sequence: TGCAGCGTTGCCACAGGGGAATATAGCAATCAGCCCCAGCATTTT.

CDR3 in DNA: TGCAGTGCTAGTAGGGCTTACCCGGGGCAGTTCTTC. Translating gives CSASRAYPGQFF. This chain connects TRBV20-1 to TRBJ2-1; D is ambiguous. Germline CDR1 is DFQATT and CDR2 is SNEGSKA (reference sequence). The CDR3 extends over 12 amino acids. With 3 bases removed from V and 12 bases from J, the gap between germline ends came to 15 bases.

This clonotype was counted between two and nine times. The chain is built from TRBV7-2 and TRBJ2-1, with D perhaps matching TRBD2 (5 bases). Per the germline V gene, CDR1 is SGHTA and CDR2 is FQGNSA. Trimming took off 9 bases at V and 4 bases at J, with 16 bases between the two ends. This CDR3 spans 14 amino acids. CDR3 sequence: CASAYGIQYNEQFF. CDR3 nucleotides: TGTGCCAGTGCTTACGGGATACAATACAATGAGCAGTTCTTC. The whole variable domain, remainder taken from reference TRBV7-2 and TRBJ2-1, is GAGVSQSPSNKVTEKGKDVELRCDPISGHTALYWYRQSLGQGLEFLIYFQGNSAPDKSGLPSDRFSAERTGGSVSTLTIQRTQQEDSAVYLCASAYGIQYNEQFFGPGTRLTVL.

The chain employs TRBV6-1 and TRBJ1-2; 11 positions match TRBD1. Losses at the gene ends were 7 bases for V and 7 bases for J; bases not matched to a gene: 17. The CDR3 length is 17 residues. Germline V gene sequence: CDR1 MNHNS, CDR2 SASEGT. CDR3 amino acids: CASTQVRTGGVIGGYTF. The CDR3 bases are TGTGCCAGCACCCAAGTACGGACAGGGGGCGTGATAGGTGGCTACACCTTC.

The V gene is TRBV12-3 or TRBV12-4, the J gene TRBJ1-5, with TRBD1 matching 8 bases. The CDR3 covers 16 residues. The junction had 6 bases not matched to a gene; V was cut back by 3 bases and J by 2 bases. This chain's CDR3 is CASSFTPGGGNQPQHF. The CDR3 nucleotides read TGTGCCAGCAGTTTTACCCCAGGGGGCGGCAATCAGCCCCAGCATTTT.

This clonotype was found once. The junction differs from germline at one of its ends, possibly a read error. This chain uses TRBV9 with TRBJ2-7; D gene ambiguous. The germline gives CDR1 SGDLS, CDR2 YYNGEE. The CDR3 runs to 15 residues. Here the CDR3 reads CASSVAPDGSYERYF. The DNA for the CDR3 is TGTGCCAGCAGCGTAGCTCCGGACGGTTCCTACGAGCGGTACTTC.

The table lists this clonotype with a count of one. V usage is TRBV5-1 and J usage is TRBJ1-1, with D possibly TRBD1 on 5 matching bases. From germline, CDR1 is SGHRS and CDR2 YFSETQ. V shed 4 bases and J shed 0 bases, with 10 bases lying between them. This CDR3 is 14 amino acids long. The CDR3 loop is CASSGGYMNTEAFF. Written as DNA, the CDR3 is TGCGCCAGCAGCGGGGGTTATATGAACACTGAAGCTTTCTTT.

In DNA form, the CDR3 reads TGCAGTGCTAGAAGTTCAATCGGAGTCAATGAGCAGTTCTTC. The encoded protein is CSARSSIGVNEQFF. The chain uses TRBV20-1 and TRBJ2-1; D gene uncertain. Trimming took off 2 bases at V and 6 bases at J, with 14 bases between the two ends. Germline loops: CDR1 DFQATT, CDR2 SNEGSKA (reference sequence). The CDR3 covers 14 residues.

The chain is built from TRBV7-2 and TRBJ2-1; D may correspond to TRBD1 or TRBD2 (5 bases each). Trimming removed 6 bases from V and 12 bases from J, with 15 bases in between. CDR3 length: 12 residues. Germline assignment: CDR1 SGHTA and CDR2 FQGNSA. The CDR3 coding sequence is TGTGCCAGCAGAAGAGATGGGGCGGGGCAGTTCTTC. As protein: CASRRDGAGQFF.

This clonotype was recorded once. CDR3: CSVGGRNEKLFF. The CDR3 bases are TGCAGTGTGGGGGGTCGTAATGAAAAACTGTTTTTT. This chain uses TRBV20-1 with TRBJ1-4, with D maybe TRBD1 (5 bases). The V and J ends lost 7 bases and 4 bases respectively, with 10 bases between them. This CDR3 region has 12 residues. Looked up from germline, CDR1 is DFQATT and CDR2 is SNEGSKA (reference sequence).

The chain carries TRBV7-2 and TRBJ1-4; no clear D gene. Looked up from germline, CDR1 is SGHTA and CDR2 is FQGNSA. The germline V and J ends were trimmed by 3 bases and 5 bases, with 10 bases remaining between them. The CDR3 is 14 amino acids. CDR3 residues: CASSFGSRNEKLFF. Written as DNA, the CDR3 is TGTGCCAGCAGCTTCGGATCACGCAATGAAAAACTGTTTTTT. Combining the CDR3 with reference TRBV7-2 and TRBJ1-4 gives the whole variable domain GAGVSQSPSNKVTEKGKDVELRCDPISGHTALYWYRQSLGQGLEFLIYFQGNSAPDKSGLPSDRFSAERTGGSVSTLTIQRTQQEDSAVYLCASSFGSRNEKLFFGSGTQLSVL.

The V and J genes are TRBV29-1 and TRBJ2-1, with D possibly matching TRBD1 (7 bases). The CDR3 runs to 17 residues. Trimming stripped 6 bases from V and 5 bases from J, with 26 bases between. The germline V gene has CDR1 SQVTM and CDR2 ANQGSEA. The DNA for the CDR3 is TGCAGCGTCGCACGCACCCTTCATACAGGGGAGGACAATGAGCAGTTCTTC. Amino acid sequence: CSVARTLHTGEDNEQFF.